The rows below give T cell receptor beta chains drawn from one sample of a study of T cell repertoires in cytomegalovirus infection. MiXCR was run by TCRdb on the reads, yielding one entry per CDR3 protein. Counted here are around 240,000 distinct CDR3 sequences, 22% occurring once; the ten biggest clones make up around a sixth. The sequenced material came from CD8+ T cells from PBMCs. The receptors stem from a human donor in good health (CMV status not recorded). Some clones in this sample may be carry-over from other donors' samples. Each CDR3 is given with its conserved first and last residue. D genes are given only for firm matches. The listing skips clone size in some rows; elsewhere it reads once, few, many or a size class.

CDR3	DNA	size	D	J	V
CASSFLIGGGDNLNEQFF	TGTGCCAGCAGTTTTCTCATCGGGGGAGGGGACAACCTTAATGAGCAGTTCTTC	many	NA	TRBJ2-1	TRBV28
CAGDGAYEQYF	TGCGCCGGCGACGGAGCCTACGAGCAGTACTTC	NA	NA	TRBJ2-7	TRBV23-1
CASTPLTGSLYNEQFF	TGTGCCAGCACCCCCTTAACAGGCTCCCTGTACAATGAGCAGTTCTTC	few	NA	TRBJ2-1	TRBV28
CASSLKGVGASYNEQFF	TGTGCCAGCAGCTTAAAGGGAGTAGGGGCCTCCTACAATGAGCAGTTCTTC	NA	NA	TRBJ2-1	TRBV7-3
CASSFWDRGYEQYF	TGTGCCAGCAGTTTTTGGGACAGGGGCTACGAGCAGTACTTC	once	TRBD1	TRBJ2-7	TRBV28
CASSPKEDQETQYF	TGTGCCAGCAGCCCTAAGGAGGACCAAGAGACCCAGTACTTC	NA	NA	TRBJ2-5	TRBV28
CASSQDWTSGVREQFF	TGTGCCAGCAGCCAAGATTGGACTAGCGGGGTGCGAGAGCAGTTCTTC	NA	TRBD2	TRBJ2-1	TRBV14
CVSSVWALTDLHFDYGYTF	TGTGTCAGCAGCGTATGGGCCCTGACAGACCTCCATTTCGACTATGGCTACACCTTC	NA	NA	TRBJ1-2	TRBV28
CASTLGAEQYF	TGTGCCAGTACCTTGGGTGCCGAGCAGTACTTC	NA	NA	TRBJ2-7	TRBV7-9
CASSHLSEQSYNEQFF	TGCGCCAGCAGCCACCTCTCTGAGCAGTCCTACAATGAGCAGTTCTTC	many	NA	TRBJ2-1	TRBV4-1
CSVEKQGSETQYF	TGCAGCGTTGAAAAACAGGGGTCTGAGACCCAGTACTTC	few	TRBD1	TRBJ2-5	TRBV29-1
CARRFRTDTQYF	TGTGCCAGACGCTTCAGGACAGATACGCAGTATTTT	NA	NA	TRBJ2-3	TRBV2
CASSLAGGLGNEQFF	TGCGCCAGCAGCTTAGCGGGGGGGCTCGGCAATGAGCAGTTCTTC	NA	TRBD2	TRBJ2-1	TRBV5-1
CASRYDVGNTEAFF	TGTGCCAGCAGGTACGACGTGGGGAACACTGAAGCTTTCTTT	NA	NA	TRBJ1-1	TRBV7-9
CSARSQRGSPANEQFF	TGCAGTGCTAGATCCCAGCGGGGGTCCCCCGCAAATGAGCAGTTCTTC	few	TRBD2	TRBJ2-1	TRBV20-1
CASSLAVDSPLHF	TGTGCCAGCAGCTTAGCCGTAGACTCACCCCTCCACTTT	few	NA	TRBJ1-6	TRBV7-7
CASSEVLGIAKNIQYF	TGTGCCAGCAGTGAAGTTTTAGGCATAGCCAAAAACATTCAGTACTTC	many	NA	TRBJ2-4	TRBV2
CASSPEGGTYEQYF	TGTGCCAGCAGCCCCGAAGGGGGGACCTACGAGCAGTACTTC	few	NA	TRBJ2-7	TRBV4-2
CASSVDRLIPNTGELFF	TGTGCCAGCAGTGTGGACAGACTTATTCCGAACACCGGGGAGCTGTTTTTT	many	NA	TRBJ2-2	TRBV2
CASSSHRLAGGLNEQFF	TGTGCCAGCAGTTCCCACCGACTAGCGGGGGGCCTCAATGAGCAGTTCTTC	once	TRBD2	TRBJ2-1	TRBV28
CASSPAQDRETQYF	TGTGCCAGCAGCCCCGCTCAGGACCGGGAGACCCAGTACTTC	NA	NA	TRBJ2-5	TRBV28
CASSLWVTTNTGELFF	TGTGCCAGCAGCTTATGGGTGACCACGAACACCGGGGAGCTGTTTTTT	NA	NA	TRBJ2-2	TRBV7-6
CASRKGQGYYGYTF	TGTGCCAGCAGGAAGGGACAGGGGTACTATGGCTACACCTTC	NA	TRBD1	TRBJ1-2	TRBV28
CASTLGGAEETQYF	TGTGCCAGCACCCTAGGGGGAGCGGAAGAGACCCAGTACTTC	few	NA	TRBJ2-5	TRBV6-6
CASSYTVGPDTQYF	TGTGCCAGCAGTTATACTGTCGGGCCGGATACGCAGTATTTT	NA	NA	TRBJ2-3	TRBV6-5
CASSTWINTGELFF	TGTGCCAGCAGCACCTGGATTAACACCGGGGAGCTGTTTTTT	NA	NA	TRBJ2-2	TRBV5-6
CASSQARAGNSPLHF	TGCGCCAGCAGCCAAGCCAGGGCCGGTAATTCACCCCTCCACTTT	few	NA	TRBJ1-6	TRBV4-1
CSARGLDLDTQYF	TGCAGTGCTAGAGGACTAGATTTAGATACGCAGTATTTT	NA	NA	TRBJ2-3	TRBV20-1
CASSQERIVNTEAFF	TGCGCCAGCAGCCAAGAAAGAATAGTGAACACTGAAGCTTTCTTT	NA	NA	TRBJ1-1	TRBV4-1
CASSFVGFYEQYF	TGTGCCAGCAGCTTTGTGGGATTCTACGAGCAGTACTTC	many	NA	TRBJ2-7	TRBV7-9
CASSATPEAFF	TGTGCCAGCAGCGCTACGCCTGAAGCTTTCTTT	NA	NA	TRBJ1-1	TRBV28
CASILSGGRAFF	TGTGCCAGCATCCTCTCCGGGGGCAGGGCTTTCTTT	NA	NA	TRBJ1-1	TRBV27
CASSQTGGRNQPQHF	TGTGCCAGCAGTCAAACAGGGGGACGCAATCAGCCCCAGCATTTT	medium-sized	TRBD1	TRBJ1-5	TRBV12-3/TRBV12-4
CASSLDRGTYEQYF	TGTGCCAGCAGTTTGGATAGGGGGACCTACGAGCAGTACTTC	NA	NA	TRBJ2-7	TRBV28
CATLGGRGYGYTF	TGTGCCACCCTCGGGGGTCGGGGCTATGGCTACACCTTC	NA	NA	TRBJ1-2	TRBV6-5
CASSSLGLSYEQYF	TGTGCCAGCAGTTCCCTGGGTCTCTCCTACGAGCAGTACTTC	NA	NA	TRBJ2-7	TRBV6-6
CASSLARLAGGLTDTQYF	TGTGCCAGCAGCTTAGCGCGACTAGCGGGGGGGCTAACAGATACGCAGTATTTT	few	TRBD2	TRBJ2-3	TRBV7-2
CSASDTGQGRYNEQFF	TGCAGTGCTAGTGACACGGGACAGGGGCGATACAATGAGCAGTTCTTC	few	TRBD1	TRBJ2-1	TRBV20-1
CSAGPWNSYGYTF	TGCAGTGCTGGCCCCTGGAATAGTTATGGCTACACCTTC	NA	NA	TRBJ1-2	TRBV20-1
CASSQQWEGGYEQYF	TGCGCCAGCAGCCAGCAGTGGGAGGGGGGCTACGAGCAGTACTTC	NA	NA	TRBJ2-7	TRBV5-1
CASSPPSSGETQYF	TGTGCCAGCAGTCCGCCTAGCTCCGGAGAGACCCAGTACTTC	many	NA	TRBJ2-5	TRBV28
CASSQDRVTQETQYF	TGTGCCAGCAGCCAAGATCGAGTGACCCAAGAGACCCAGTACTTC	NA	NA	TRBJ2-5	TRBV14